The sequence of this T cell receptor beta chain was determined in a study of tumor and adjacent non-tumor tissue in lung cancer. For the study at large: The patients, approximately nine men and about 5 women, were roughly 30 to 80 with stage I to III disease.

The template was RNA from unsorted bulk tissue. TCRbeta libraries were built with three rounds of nested PCR, modified from ARM-PCR. TCRdb fed the multiplex PCR reads into MiXCR, producing one record per CDR3 protein. The sample lists under 250,000 distinct CDR3 sequences; 60% to 85% were seen once. J was trimmed by 5 bases and V by 3 bases; bases with no gene match: 4. The CDR3 runs to 14 residues. The V gene's germline CDR1 is SGHVS and CDR2 FQNEAQ. The sequence came from a man aged 60 to 75 with non-small cell lung cancer. The sequencing sample was made of lung tumor tissue. This chain joins TRBV7-8 and TRBJ2-1, with TRBD2 matching 7 bases. CDR3 in amino acids: CASSLGTNNNEQFF. The DNA for the CDR3 is TGTGCCAGCAGCTTGGGGACTAATAACAATGAGCAGTTCTTC.